Presented here are 23 T cell receptor beta chains from one specimen sequenced in a study of lymphopenia after photon versus proton radiotherapy. Method: immunoSEQ multiplex PCR; TCRdb's copy keeps in-frame clones and lacks some. The sample lists approximately 65,000 clones, roughly 93% occurring once. Sequencing was performed on peripheral blood, taken from a patient treated with photon-based radiotherapy. The receptors were gathered from a woman in her seventies with pancreatic cancer.

The chain couples TRBV29-1 to TRBJ2-5; 8 bases line up with TRBD1. The CDR3 loop spans 13 amino acids. Germline CDR1 reads SQVTM; CDR2 reads ANQGSEA. V lost 7 bases to trimming and J lost 3 bases; unmatched junction nucleotides: 7. CDR3 in amino acids: CSGGQGGEETQYF. CDR3 in DNA: TGCAGCGGTGGACAGGGAGGAGAAGAGACCCAGTACTTC.

The V call is TRBV29-1, the J call TRBJ2-1; TRBD1 or TRBD2 may be the D gene (5 bases each). V was pared by 4 bases and J by 7 bases, with 8 bases between. The germline V gene has CDR1 SQVTM and CDR2 ANQGSEA. CDR3 size: 11 residues. Here the CDR3 reads CSVVWGNEQFF. For the CDR3, the DNA is TGCAGCGTTGTATGGGGGAATGAGCAGTTCTTC.

The J gene is TRBJ1-4, the V gene TRBV6-5, with TRBD1 identical over 7 bases. The length of the CDR3 is 14 residues. The germline gives CDR1 MNHEY, CDR2 SVGAGI. After removal of 5 bases from V and 8 bases from J, the junction contained 8 bases not matched to a gene. This CDR3 reads CASSRGQSVEKLFF. CDR3 DNA sequence: TGTGCCAGCAGTCGGGGACAGAGCGTAGAAAAACTGTTTTTT.

V and J are TRBV23-1 and TRBJ2-1, with TRBD2 identical over 7 bases. TRBV23-1 is known as an ORF, though its function is uncertain. Trimming removed 0 bases from V and 6 bases from J; junction bases left unmatched: 20. This CDR3 is 20 amino acids long. Here the CDR3 reads CASSQSIERDPSLGCNEQFF. For the CDR3, the DNA is TGCGCCAGCAGTCAATCGATCGAGCGGGATCCCTCTCTAGGGTGCAATGAGCAGTTCTTC.

The DNA for the CDR3 is TGTGCCAGCAGTTTAGTAGGCAGGGGGCTTAATTCACCCCTCCACTTT. Its protein product is CASSLVGRGLNSPLHF. V usage is TRBV28 and J usage is TRBJ1-6; 8 nucleotides match TRBD1. The CDR3 has 16 residues. CDR1 is MDHEN, CDR2 SYDVKM, per germline. Unmatched junction bases numbered 6, after V lost 2 bases and J lost 6 bases.

CDR3 amino acids: CASSFPVGLAGTDTQYF. The CDR3 DNA is TGTGCCAGCAGTTTCCCGGTCGGACTAGCGGGGACAGATACGCAGTATTTT. The chain links TRBV28 to TRBJ2-3, with 12 bases lining up with TRBD2. Trimming removed 3 bases from V and 3 bases from J; junction bases left unmatched: 7. Germline V lookup: CDR1 MDHEN, CDR2 SYDVKM. The CDR3 contains 17 residues.

The rearrangement uses TRBV7-2 and TRBJ1-2; maybe TRBD1 (5 bases). Germline V gene data show CDR1 as SGHTA and CDR2 as FQGNSA. The V and J ends lost 8 bases and 4 bases respectively, with 14 bases between them. The CDR3 is made up of 13 amino acids. In DNA form, the CDR3 reads TGTGCCAGCCAGGGACGGGACGCCTATGGCTACACCTTC. Residues: CASQGRDAYGYTF.

This sequence joins TRBV27 and TRBJ2-7; either TRBD1 or TRBD2 may supply D (5 bases each). This CDR3 region has 14 residues. V gave up 2 bases and J gave up 0 bases, with 8 bases separating them. Germline V gives CDR1 MNHEY, CDR2 SMNVEV (reference sequence). The CDR3 coding sequence is TGTGCCAGCAGTTTAGGGGGTCTCTCCTACGAGCAGTACTTC. Translating gives CASSLGGLSYEQYF.

CDR3 nucleotides: TGCGCCAGCAGCCTCTCCAGGACAGGGAAAAGGAGCAATGAGCAGTTCTTC. Protein sequence: CASSLSRTGKRSNEQFF. This sequence joins TRBV4-3 and TRBJ2-1, with 8 positions matching TRBD1. This CDR3 spans 17 amino acids. CDR1 and CDR2 (germline): LGHNA, YSLEER. Trimming cost V 4 bases and J 6 bases; bases outside gene matches: 14.

The V gene is TRBV7-9, the J gene TRBJ2-1, with unresolved D. Deletions cut 7 bases from V and 3 bases from J, with 10 bases between. The CDR3 is 13 amino acids. CDR1 SEHNR and CDR2 FQNEAQ come from the germline V gene (reference sequence). The CDR3 DNA follows: TGTGCCAGCAAACGGACGGACTACAATGAGCAGTTCTTC. Protein sequence: CASKRTDYNEQFF. Combining the CDR3 with reference TRBV7-9 and TRBJ2-1 gives the whole variable domain DTGVSQNPRHKITKRGQNVTFRCDPISEHNRLYWYRQTLGQGPEFLTYFQNEAQLEKSRLLSDRFSAERPKGSFSTLEIQRTEQGDSAMYLCASKRTDYNEQFFGPGTRLTVL.

This clone occurred once. V is TRBV9 and J is TRBJ2-1, with 7 bases aligning to TRBD2. This CDR3 contains 16 residues. Germline lookup yields CDR1 SGDLS and CDR2 YYNGEE. V gave up 4 bases and J gave up 7 bases; unmatched junction bases: 14. CDR3 sequence: CASSPGVAEGGNEQFF. The CDR3 DNA reads TGTGCCAGCAGCCCAGGAGTGGCGGAGGGAGGGAATGAGCAGTTCTTC.

This chain joins TRBV5-6 and TRBJ1-3; TRBD1 might be the D (5 bases). Germline assignment: CDR1 SGHDT and CDR2 YYEEEE. The CDR3 is made up of 15 amino acids. Trimming removed 1 base at V and 2 bases at J, with 10 bases between. Written as DNA, the CDR3 is TGTGCCAGCAGCTTGATCCAGGGCCCTGGAAACACCATATATTTT. Its translation is CASSLIQGPGNTIYF.

This chain connects TRBV4-3 to TRBJ2-3, with 13 bases identical to TRBD2. CDR1 is LGHNA and CDR2 is YSLEER in the germline V gene. CDR3 size: 16 residues. The ends lost 0 bases at V and 4 bases at J; junction bases unmatched: 1. CDR3 DNA: TGCGCCAGCAGCCAAGAAGGACTAGCGGGAGCAGATACGCAGTATTTT. Encoded protein: CASSQEGLAGADTQYF.

The chain combines TRBV29-1 with TRBJ2-1; D not resolved. Trimming stripped 5 bases from V and 0 bases from J, with 17 bases between. The CDR3 is made up of 16 amino acids. Germline V gene lookup returns CDR1 SQVTM and CDR2 ANQGSEA. The CDR3 here is CSVPEEDMFSYNEQFF. CDR3 DNA: TGCAGCGTTCCCGAAGAAGACATGTTCTCCTACAATGAGCAGTTCTTC.

This chain links TRBV11-2 with TRBJ2-1, with D unclear. Trimming took 1 base from V and 5 from J, leaving 9 bases between them. Germline V lookup: CDR1 SGHAT, CDR2 FQNNGV. There are 14 residues in the CDR3. The CDR3: CASSLGTSNNEQFF. CDR3 nucleotide sequence: TGTGCCAGCAGCTTAGGAACAAGTAACAATGAGCAGTTCTTC.

This chain's CDR3 is CASSGFPSTGNYGYTF. DNA of the CDR3: TGTGCCAGCAGTGGTTTCCCCTCGACAGGCAACTATGGCTACACCTTC. J is TRBJ1-2 and V is TRBV25-1, with a weak D call TRBD1 (6 bases). Trimming cost V 4 bases and J 2 bases, with 17 bases left between them. This CDR3 region has 16 residues. Germline V gives CDR1 MGHDK, CDR2 SYGVNS.

The V and J genes are TRBV19 and TRBJ1-5, with 7 bases identical to TRBD1. With V trimmed by 3 bases and J by 6 bases, 5 bases remained unmatched. The CDR3 runs 14 residues. Germline-derived CDR1 and CDR2 are LNHDA and SQIVND (reference sequence). The CDR3 is CASSITGEGQPQHF. In nucleotides, the CDR3 is TGTGCCAGTAGTATTACAGGGGAGGGTCAGCCCCAGCATTTT.

This clone occurred once. The rearrangement links TRBV19 to TRBJ2-1; 12 bases fit TRBD2. Germline CDR1 reads LNHDA; CDR2 reads SQIVND (reference sequence). The CDR3 sequence is 19 residues long. V shed 2 bases and J 0 bases; nucleotides not matched to a gene: 8. The CDR3 DNA is TGTGCCAGTAGTATAAGACTAGCGGGAGACCAAAGCTCCTACAATGAGCAGTTCTTC. Amino acids: CASSIRLAGDQSSYNEQFF.

There are a few counts of this clone. The V and J genes are TRBV19 and TRBJ1-5; D not certain. Germline values: CDR1 LNHDA, CDR2 SQIVND (reference sequence). Between the trimmed V and J ends, which lost 6 bases and 0 bases, there was a span of 6 bases. This CDR3 is built from 13 residues. The CDR3 sequence: CASSLNSNQPQHF. For the CDR3, the DNA is TGTGCCAGTAGCCTTAATAGCAATCAGCCCCAGCATTTT. The variable domain in full, completed from reference TRBV19 and TRBJ1-5, reads DGGITQSPKYLFRKEGQNVTLSCEQNLNHDAMYWYRQDPGQGLRLIYYSQIVNDFQKGDIAEGYSVSREKKESFPLTVTSAQKNPTAFYLCASSLNSNQPQHFGDGTRLSIL.

The gene calls are TRBV20-1 and TRBJ2-7; no definite D call. Germline-derived CDR1 and CDR2 are DFQATT and SNEGSKA (reference sequence). This CDR3 is 11 amino acids long. V was clipped by 0 bases and J by 3 bases, with 3 bases between them. As DNA, the CDR3 is TGCAGTGCTAGAGACAACTACGAGCAGTACTTC. This translates into CSARDNYEQYF.

The chain carries TRBV10-3 and TRBJ2-1, with 7 bases matching TRBD1. Trimming removed 0 bases from V and 6 bases from J; junction bases left unmatched: 5. The germline V gene encodes CDR1 ENHRY and CDR2 SYGVKD. CDR3 size: 15 residues. In DNA, the CDR3 is TGTGCCATCAGTGAGTCCGATGACAGGGCCAATGAGCAGTTCTTC. Its protein is CAISESDDRANEQFF.

In this sample, this clone turned up once. The chain joins TRBV9 to TRBJ2-7; D unresolved. The V and J ends lost 0 bases and 1 base respectively, with 8 bases between them. The CDR3 has 14 amino acids. The V gene's germline CDR1 is SGDLS and CDR2 YYNGEE. The CDR3 DNA reads TGTGCCAGCAGCGTAGGAAGGGATTCCTACGAGCAGTACTTC. Its protein product is CASSVGRDSYEQYF.

V usage is TRBV18 and J usage is TRBJ1-3; D is unresolved. Trimming took 2 bases from V and 2 from J, leaving 13 bases between them. In germline, CDR1 is KGHSH, CDR2 LQKENI. The CDR3 totals 16 residues. For the CDR3, the DNA is TGTGCCAGCTCACCAGCTGTTGGGTCTCCTGGAAACACCATATATTTT. It yields the protein CASSPAVGSPGNTIYF.